These 18 T cell receptor beta chains were sequenced from one sample in a study of blood T cell repertoires in COVID-19. Some clones are missing from TCRdb's copy, which holds only in-frame ones; the method was immunoSEQ multiplex PCR. The sample yields 80,000 to 100,000 clones, approximately 79% seen once. The sample consisted of peripheral blood. Receptor source: a man aged 70-80 years with active or convalescent COVID-19.

This sequence joins TRBV6-5 and TRBJ2-7, with D possibly matching TRBD1 (6 bases). Germline lookup yields CDR1 MNHEY and CDR2 SVGAGI. Trimming took off 7 bases at V and 9 bases at J, with 13 bases between the two ends. This CDR3 spans 11 amino acids. CDR3 loop: CASKAGERQYF. As DNA, the CDR3 is TGTGCCAGCAAGGCAGGGGAGAGGCAGTACTTC.

This sequence joins TRBV5-1 and TRBJ2-3; D gene unclear. Germline V gene sequence: CDR1 SGHRS, CDR2 YFSETQ. The CDR3 is made up of 14 amino acids. Trimming removed 0 bases at V and 0 bases at J, with 5 bases between. In DNA, the CDR3 is TGCGCCAGCAGCTTGGGGGCTAGCACAGATACGCAGTATTTT. The encoded protein is CASSLGASTDTQYF.

The gene calls are TRBV18 and TRBJ2-5, with 8 bases identical to TRBD1. V gave up 1 base and J gave up 4 bases; unmatched junction bases: 8. Germline loops: CDR1 KGHSH, CDR2 LQKENI. CDR3 length: 16 residues. The CDR3 bases are TGTGCCAGCTCACCACGAGGGGCAGGGGGCGTAGAGACCCAGTACTTC. It encodes CASSPRGAGGVETQYF.

The chain carries TRBV6-5 and TRBJ1-2, with TRBD1 as a possible D gene (5 bases). CDR1 and CDR2 (germline): MNHEY, SVGAGI. Trimming cost V 7 bases and J 1 base, with 13 bases left between them. This CDR3 region has 14 residues. The CDR3 DNA is TGTGCCAGCACCCCGGGAGGGGTTAACTATGGCTACACCTTC. As protein: CASTPGGVNYGYTF.

The V gene is TRBV9, the J gene TRBJ2-5, with 7 bases aligning to TRBD2. This CDR3 spans 14 amino acids. Germline CDR1 and CDR2: SGDLS and YYNGEE. The trim removed 2 bases at V and 4 bases at J, leaving 5 bases unmatched. CDR3 sequence (DNA): TGTGCCAGCAGCGTGGGGGGGAGTGGAGAGACCCAGTACTTC. This sequence encodes CASSVGGSGETQYF.

This clone was counted a single time. This sequence joins TRBV19 and TRBJ1-5; a possible D gene is TRBD1 (6 bases). V shed 0 bases and J shed 6 bases, with 15 bases lying between them. CDR1 and CDR2 (germline): LNHDA, SQIVND (reference sequence). This CDR3 spans 16 amino acids. The CDR3 DNA reads TGTGCCAGTAGTATAGATCTCGGGTTAGGGGGTCAGCCCCAGCATTTT. Translation gives CASSIDLGLGGQPQHF.

The gene calls are TRBV16 and TRBJ1-5, with a possible D match to TRBD1 (5 bases). CDR1 KGHSY and CDR2 FQNENV come from the germline V gene. The V and J ends lost 0 bases and 2 bases respectively, with 8 bases between them. CDR3 size: 15 residues. In DNA, the CDR3 is TGTGCCAGCAGCCAATCTTGGGGCGGCAATCAGCCCCAGCATTTT. Amino acid sequence: CASSQSWGGNQPQHF.

This clone has only one observation. The chain combines TRBV19 with TRBJ2-3, with D uncertain. CDR3 length: 13 amino acids. V was shortened by 6 bases and J by 4 bases, with 11 bases between the two germline ends. CDR1 and CDR2 (germline): LNHDA, SQIVND (reference sequence). The CDR3 DNA follows: TGTGCCAGTAGGGCTAGAATGGCAGATACGCAGTATTTT. Encoded protein: CASRARMADTQYF. The full variable domain, in which reference TRBV19 and TRBJ2-3 provide the parts outside the CDR3, is DGGITQSPKYLFRKEGQNVTLSCEQNLNHDAMYWYRQDPGQGLRLIYYSQIVNDFQKGDIAEGYSVSREKKESFPLTVTSAQKNPTAFYLCASRARMADTQYFGPGTRLTVL.

The J gene is TRBJ2-3, the V gene TRBV14, with 11 bases that match TRBD2. With V trimmed by 4 bases and J by 6 bases, 9 bases remained unmatched. The CDR3 runs 16 residues. Germline V CDR1 and CDR2: SGHDN, FVKESK. The CDR3 is CASSPFLLAGADTQYF. The CDR3 bases are TGTGCCAGCAGCCCCTTCCTACTAGCGGGGGCCGATACGCAGTATTTT.

V usage is TRBV7-9 and J usage is TRBJ2-4, with 8 bases aligning to TRBD2. CDR1 and CDR2 from the germline V gene are SEHNR and FQNEAQ (reference sequence). With V trimmed by 2 bases and J by 7 bases, 10 bases remained unmatched. This CDR3 has 16 amino acids. DNA for the CDR3: TGTGCCAGCAGCTTATGGACGGCCGGGACTAGGAACATTCAGTACTTC. It encodes CASSLWTAGTRNIQYF. The whole variable domain, remainder taken from reference TRBV7-9 and TRBJ2-4, is DTGVSQNPRHKITKRGQNVTFRCDPISEHNRLYWYRQTLGQGPEFLTYFQNEAQLEKSRLLSDRFSAERPKGSFSTLEIQRTEQGDSAMYLCASSLWTAGTRNIQYFGAGTRLSVL.

The chain has TRBV27 and TRBJ2-5; 8 positions match TRBD2. The CDR3 is 14 residues long. From germline, CDR1 is MNHEY and CDR2 SMNVEV (reference sequence). The junction had 9 bases not matched to a gene; V was cut back by 10 bases and J by 2 bases. CDR3 nucleotide sequence: TGTGCCACCGGTCGGGGGGGACTACAAGAGACCCAGTACTTC. Protein product: CATGRGGLQETQYF.

The V gene is TRBV7-9, the J gene TRBJ2-1; 7 nucleotides match TRBD1. The CDR3 runs 12 residues. CDR1 SEHNR and CDR2 FQNEAQ come from the germline V gene (reference sequence). The V gene end was trimmed by 5 bases and the J gene end by 11 bases; junction bases not matched to a gene: 6. The CDR3 loop reads CASSLQGEKQFF. The CDR3 nucleotides read TGTGCCAGCAGCCTCCAGGGGGAAAAGCAGTTCTTC.

V is TRBV27 and J is TRBJ1-3; 8 bases line up with TRBD1. Germline V gives CDR1 MNHEY, CDR2 SMNVEV (reference sequence). The trim removed 3 bases at V and 4 bases at J, leaving 2 bases unmatched. This CDR3 has 14 residues. CDR3 protein: CASSFRGPGNTIYF. The CDR3 DNA reads as TGTGCCAGCAGTTTCAGGGGGCCAGGAAACACCATATATTTT.

V and J are TRBV9 and TRBJ2-2, with D possibly matching TRBD2 (5 bases). CDR1 and CDR2 from the germline V gene are SGDLS and YYNGEE. The CDR3 has 13 residues. V was clipped by 7 bases and J by 0 bases, with 7 bases between them. The CDR3 DNA reads as TGTGCCAGCGGGCGGGCGAACACCGGGGAGCTGTTTTTT. It codes for CASGRANTGELFF.

The chain couples TRBV12-5 to TRBJ2-2; the match to TRBD2 covers 7 bases. J gave up 0 bases and V 3 bases, and 10 bases lay outside the gene matches. Per the germline V gene, CDR1 is LGHNT and CDR2 is FRNRAP. The CDR3 has 18 amino acids. The DNA of the CDR3 is TGTGCTAGTGGTTTACCCTTTTGGGCGGGGGCGAACACCGGGGAGCTGTTTTTT. This codes for CASGLPFWAGANTGELFF.

The chain combines TRBV30 with TRBJ1-1; the D gene is possibly TRBD1 (6 bases). The germline V gene has CDR1 GTSNPN and CDR2 SVGIG (reference sequence). The CDR3 contains 13 residues. Deletions cut 3 bases from V and 5 bases from J, with 13 bases between. CDR3 amino acids: CAWRGRGDTEAFF. CDR3 DNA: TGTGCCTGGAGGGGCAGGGGTGATACTGAAGCTTTCTTT.

The chain joins TRBV19 to TRBJ2-5; 7 bases match TRBD1. J was trimmed by 1 base and V by 0 bases; bases with no gene match: 2. The length of the CDR3 is 15 residues. Germline CDR1 LNHDA, CDR2 SQIVND (reference sequence). CDR3 sequence (DNA): TGTGCCAGTAGTATAGAGGGACAGCCCCAAGAGACCCAGTACTTC. It encodes CASSIEGQPQETQYF.

V and J are TRBV12-3 or TRBV12-4 and TRBJ1-2, with D perhaps TRBD1 (5 bases). V lost 2 bases and J lost 8, with 12 bases in between. The CDR3 loop spans 13 amino acids. CDR3 in amino acids: CASSLQGSRGYTF. DNA for the CDR3: TGTGCCAGCAGTTTACAGGGTAGTCGGGGCTACACCTTC.